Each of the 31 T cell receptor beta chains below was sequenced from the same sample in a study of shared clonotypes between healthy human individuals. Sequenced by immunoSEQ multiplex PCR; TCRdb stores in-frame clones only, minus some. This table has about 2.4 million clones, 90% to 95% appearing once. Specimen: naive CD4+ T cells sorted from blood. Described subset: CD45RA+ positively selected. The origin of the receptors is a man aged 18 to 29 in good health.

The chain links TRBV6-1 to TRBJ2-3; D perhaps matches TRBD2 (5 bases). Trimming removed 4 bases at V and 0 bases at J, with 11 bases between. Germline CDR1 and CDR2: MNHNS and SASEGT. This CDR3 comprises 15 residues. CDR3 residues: CASSGGSPSTDTQYF. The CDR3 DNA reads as TGTGCCAGCAGTGGAGGGTCACCTAGCACAGATACGCAGTATTTT.

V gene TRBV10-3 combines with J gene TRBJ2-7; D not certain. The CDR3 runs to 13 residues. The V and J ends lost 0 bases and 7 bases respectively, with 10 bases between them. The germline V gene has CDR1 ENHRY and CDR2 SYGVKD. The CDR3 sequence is CAISESPVLEQYF. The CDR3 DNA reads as TGTGCCATCAGTGAGTCGCCCGTGCTGGAGCAGTACTTC.

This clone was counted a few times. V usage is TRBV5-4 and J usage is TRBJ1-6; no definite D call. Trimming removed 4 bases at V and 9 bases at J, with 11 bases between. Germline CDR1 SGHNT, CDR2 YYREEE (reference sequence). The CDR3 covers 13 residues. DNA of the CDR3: TGTGCCAGCAGCCCCCCTGGCCGTTCACCCCTCCACTTT. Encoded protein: CASSPPGRSPLHF.

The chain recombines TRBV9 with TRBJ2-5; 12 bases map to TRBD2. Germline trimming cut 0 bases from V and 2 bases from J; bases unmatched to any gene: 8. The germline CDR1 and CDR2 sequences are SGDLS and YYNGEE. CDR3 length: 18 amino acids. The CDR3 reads CASSVALAGGGLQETQYF. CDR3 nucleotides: TGTGCCAGCAGCGTAGCTCTAGCGGGAGGGGGGTTACAAGAGACCCAGTACTTC.

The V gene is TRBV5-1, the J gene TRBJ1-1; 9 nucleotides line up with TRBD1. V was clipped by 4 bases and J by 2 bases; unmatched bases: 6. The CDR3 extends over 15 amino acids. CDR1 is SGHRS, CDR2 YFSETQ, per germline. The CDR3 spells CASSPGDRVNTEAFF. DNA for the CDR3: TGCGCCAGCAGCCCCGGGGACAGGGTAAACACTGAAGCTTTCTTT.

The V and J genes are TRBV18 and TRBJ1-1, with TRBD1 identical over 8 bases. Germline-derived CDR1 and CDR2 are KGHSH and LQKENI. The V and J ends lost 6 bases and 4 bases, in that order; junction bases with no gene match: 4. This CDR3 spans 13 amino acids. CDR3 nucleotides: TGTGCCAGCTCGCGGACAGGGATCACTGAAGCTTTCTTT. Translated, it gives CASSRTGITEAFF.

CDR3 DNA sequence: TGTGCCAGCAGCTTAAGGGACAGAACTGAGGGGGCCAACGTCCTGACTTTC. Its protein product is CASSLRDRTEGANVLTF. The chain combines TRBV11-2 with TRBJ2-6; TRBD1 aligns across 7 bases. Germline V CDR1 and CDR2: SGHAT, FQNNGV. V trimming: 2 bases; J trimming: 4 bases; junction bases outside the gene matches: 8. The CDR3 is 17 residues long.

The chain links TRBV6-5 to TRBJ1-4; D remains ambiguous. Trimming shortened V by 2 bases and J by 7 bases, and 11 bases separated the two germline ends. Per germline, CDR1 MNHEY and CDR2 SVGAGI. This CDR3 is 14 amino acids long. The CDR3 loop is CASSYGEGTEKLFF. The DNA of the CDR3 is TGTGCCAGCAGTTACGGGGAGGGCACTGAAAAACTGTTTTTT.

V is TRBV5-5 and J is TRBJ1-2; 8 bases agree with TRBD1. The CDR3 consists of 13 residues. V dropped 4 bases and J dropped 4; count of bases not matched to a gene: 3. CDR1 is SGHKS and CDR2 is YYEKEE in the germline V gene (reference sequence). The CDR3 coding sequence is TGTGCCAGCAGCGCCGGGACAGGCTATGGCTACACCTTC. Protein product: CASSAGTGYGYTF.

The CDR3 region is CASSPRQWGPNEQFF. In DNA, the CDR3 is TGTGCCAGCAGTCCCCGACAGTGGGGGCCCAATGAGCAGTTCTTC. J is TRBJ2-1 and V is TRBV6-5; tentative D call: TRBD1 (6 bases). The CDR3 consists of 15 residues. V gave up 5 bases and J gave up 6 bases, with 17 bases separating them. Germline values: CDR1 MNHEY, CDR2 SVGAGI.

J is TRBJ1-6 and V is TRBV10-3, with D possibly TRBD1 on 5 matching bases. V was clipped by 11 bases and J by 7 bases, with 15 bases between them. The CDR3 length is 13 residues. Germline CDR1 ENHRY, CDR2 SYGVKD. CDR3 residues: CAAIGVPNSPLHF. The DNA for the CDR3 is TGTGCCGCTATAGGGGTGCCCAATTCACCCCTCCACTTT.

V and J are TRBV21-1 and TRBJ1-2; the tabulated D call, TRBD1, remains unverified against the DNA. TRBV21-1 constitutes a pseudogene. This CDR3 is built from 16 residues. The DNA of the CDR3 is TGTGCCAGCAGCAAATGGACAGGGAAAGCTAACTATGGCTACACCTTC. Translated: CASSKWTGKANYGYTF.

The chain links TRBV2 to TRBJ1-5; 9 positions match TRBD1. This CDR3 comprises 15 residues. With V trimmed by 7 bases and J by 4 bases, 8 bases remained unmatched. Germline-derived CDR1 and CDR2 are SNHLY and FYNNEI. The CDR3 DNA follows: TGTGCCAGCAACCCGACAGGGGGTCCTAATCAGCCCCAGCATTTT. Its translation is CASNPTGGPNQPQHF.

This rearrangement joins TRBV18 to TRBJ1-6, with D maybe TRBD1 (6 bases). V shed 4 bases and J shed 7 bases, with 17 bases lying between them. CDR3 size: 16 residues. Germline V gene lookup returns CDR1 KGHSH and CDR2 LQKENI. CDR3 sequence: CASSLTGQSLNSPLHF. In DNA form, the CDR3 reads TGTGCCAGCTCACTCACCGGACAGAGTTTGAATTCACCCCTCCACTTT.

The CDR3 sequence is CASSEKGYYSNQPQHF. The CDR3 DNA is TGCGCCAGCAGTGAGAAGGGTTATTATAGCAATCAGCCCCAGCATTTT. The rearrangement uses TRBV10-2 and TRBJ1-5; D is ambiguous. Germline V gives CDR1 WSHSY, CDR2 SAAADI. The CDR3 contains 16 residues. Trimming took off 2 bases at V and 0 bases at J, with 11 bases between the two ends.

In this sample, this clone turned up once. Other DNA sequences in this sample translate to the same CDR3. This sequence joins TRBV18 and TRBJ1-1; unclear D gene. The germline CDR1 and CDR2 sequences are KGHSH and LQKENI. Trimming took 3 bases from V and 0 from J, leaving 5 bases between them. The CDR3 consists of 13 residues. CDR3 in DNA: TGTGCCAGCTCACCCACGATGAACACTGAAGCTTTCTTT. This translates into CASSPTMNTEAFF.

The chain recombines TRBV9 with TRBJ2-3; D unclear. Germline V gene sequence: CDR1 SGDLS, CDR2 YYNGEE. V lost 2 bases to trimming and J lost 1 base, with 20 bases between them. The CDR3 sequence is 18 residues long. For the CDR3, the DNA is TGTGCCAGCAGCGTGGGTCCCCATTCCGAGGACGGCACAGATACGCAGTATTTT. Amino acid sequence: CASSVGPHSEDGTDTQYF.

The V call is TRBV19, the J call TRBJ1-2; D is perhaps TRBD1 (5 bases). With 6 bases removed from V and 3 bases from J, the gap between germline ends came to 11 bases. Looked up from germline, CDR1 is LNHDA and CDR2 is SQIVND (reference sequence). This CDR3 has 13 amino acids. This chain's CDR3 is CASRTDRDYGYTF. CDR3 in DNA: TGTGCCAGTAGGACCGACAGAGACTATGGCTACACCTTC.

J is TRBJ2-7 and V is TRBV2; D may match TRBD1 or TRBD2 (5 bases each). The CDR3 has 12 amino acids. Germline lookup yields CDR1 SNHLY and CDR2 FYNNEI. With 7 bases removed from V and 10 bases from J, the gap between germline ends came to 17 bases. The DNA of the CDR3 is TGTGCCAGCACCGGGACCGCCACCCGCCAGTACTTC. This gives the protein CASTGTATRQYF.

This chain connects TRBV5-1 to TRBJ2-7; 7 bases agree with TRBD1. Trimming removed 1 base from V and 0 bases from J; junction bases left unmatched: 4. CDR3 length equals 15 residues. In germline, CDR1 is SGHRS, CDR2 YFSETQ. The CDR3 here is CASSLTGDGSYEQYF. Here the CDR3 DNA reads TGCGCCAGCAGCTTGACAGGGGACGGCTCCTACGAGCAGTACTTC.

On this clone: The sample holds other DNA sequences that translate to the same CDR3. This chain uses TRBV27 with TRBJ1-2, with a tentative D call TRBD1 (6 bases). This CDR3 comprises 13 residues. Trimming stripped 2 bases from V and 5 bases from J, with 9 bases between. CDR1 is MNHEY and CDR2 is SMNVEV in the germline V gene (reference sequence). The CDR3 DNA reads TGTGCCAGCAGTTTAGGGGGCCCGTATGGCTACACCTTC. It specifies CASSLGGPYGYTF.

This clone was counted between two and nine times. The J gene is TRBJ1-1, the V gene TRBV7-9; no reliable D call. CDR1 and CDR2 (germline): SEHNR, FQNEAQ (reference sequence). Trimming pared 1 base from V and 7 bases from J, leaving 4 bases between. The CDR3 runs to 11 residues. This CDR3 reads CASSLGVEAFF. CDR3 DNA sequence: TGTGCCAGCAGCTTAGGGGTTGAAGCTTTCTTT.

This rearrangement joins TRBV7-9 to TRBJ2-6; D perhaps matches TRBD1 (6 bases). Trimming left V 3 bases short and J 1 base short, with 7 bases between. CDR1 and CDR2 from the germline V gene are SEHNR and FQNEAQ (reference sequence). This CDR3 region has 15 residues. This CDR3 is CASSFGQSGANVLTF. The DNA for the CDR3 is TGTGCCAGCAGCTTTGGACAGTCTGGGGCCAACGTCCTGACTTTC.

CDR3 nucleotide sequence: TGTGCCAGCAGTTCTGGATTTAGCGGGAGGAAGGATACGCAGTATTTT. It specifies CASSSGFSGRKDTQYF. The J gene is TRBJ2-3, the V gene TRBV6-6, with 10 positions matching TRBD2. Germline-derived CDR1 and CDR2 are MNHNY and SVGAGI (reference sequence). The trim removed 4 bases at V and 6 bases at J, leaving 10 bases unmatched. CDR3 size: 16 residues.

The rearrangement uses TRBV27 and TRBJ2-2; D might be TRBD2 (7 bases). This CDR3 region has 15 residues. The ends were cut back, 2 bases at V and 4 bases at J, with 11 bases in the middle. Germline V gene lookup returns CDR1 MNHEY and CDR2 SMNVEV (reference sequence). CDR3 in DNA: TGTGCCAGCAGTTTACCCGGGGGGCCCACCGGGGAGCTGTTTTTT. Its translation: CASSLPGGPTGELFF.

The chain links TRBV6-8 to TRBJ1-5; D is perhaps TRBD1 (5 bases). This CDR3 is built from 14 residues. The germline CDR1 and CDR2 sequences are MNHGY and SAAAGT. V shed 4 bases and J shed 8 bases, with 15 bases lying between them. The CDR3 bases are TGTGCCAGCAGTTGGACTGGGGGTAGGAAGCCCCAGCATTTT. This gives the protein CASSWTGGRKPQHF.

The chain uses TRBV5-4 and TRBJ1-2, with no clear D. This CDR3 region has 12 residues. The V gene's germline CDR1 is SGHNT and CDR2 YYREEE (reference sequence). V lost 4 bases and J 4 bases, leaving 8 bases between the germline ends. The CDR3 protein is CASSPSFYGYTF. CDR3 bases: TGTGCCAGCAGCCCATCGTTCTATGGCTACACCTTC.

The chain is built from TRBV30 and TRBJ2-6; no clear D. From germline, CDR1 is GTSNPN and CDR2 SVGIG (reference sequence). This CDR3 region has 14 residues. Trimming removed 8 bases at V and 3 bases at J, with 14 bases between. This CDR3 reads CAQTPTVGANVLTF. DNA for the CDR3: TGTGCCCAGACCCCTACGGTTGGGGCCAACGTCCTGACTTTC.

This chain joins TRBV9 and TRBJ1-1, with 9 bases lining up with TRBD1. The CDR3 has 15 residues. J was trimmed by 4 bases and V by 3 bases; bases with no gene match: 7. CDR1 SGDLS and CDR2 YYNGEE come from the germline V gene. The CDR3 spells CASSAGQGWSTEAFF. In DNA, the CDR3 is TGTGCCAGCAGCGCGGGACAGGGTTGGAGCACTGAAGCTTTCTTT.

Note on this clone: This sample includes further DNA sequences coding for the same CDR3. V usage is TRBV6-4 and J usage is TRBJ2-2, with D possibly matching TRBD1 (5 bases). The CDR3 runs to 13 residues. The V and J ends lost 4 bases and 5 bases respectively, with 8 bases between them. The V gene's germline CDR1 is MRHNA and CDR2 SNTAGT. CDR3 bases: TGTGCCAGCAGTGCACAGGAAACCGGGGAGCTGTTTTTT. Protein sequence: CASSAQETGELFF.

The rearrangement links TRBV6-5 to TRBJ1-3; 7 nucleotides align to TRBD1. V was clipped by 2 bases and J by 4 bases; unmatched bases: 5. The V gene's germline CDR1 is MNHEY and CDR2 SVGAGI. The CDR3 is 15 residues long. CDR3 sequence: CASSYAGTAGNTIYF. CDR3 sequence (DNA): TGTGCCAGCAGTTACGCCGGGACAGCCGGAAACACCATATATTTT.